Presented here are 13 T cell receptor beta chains from one specimen sequenced in a study of cytotoxic CD8 clonotypes in ibrutinib-treated CLL. Clones were sequenced by immunoSEQ multiplex PCR, and TCRdb holds only the in-frame ones, with some missing. The repertoire consists of hundreds of thousands of clones, with around four fifths occurring once and the leading ten covering 6.7%. The sequenced sample was PBMCs, obtained before ibrutinib treatment. These receptors were obtained from a human donor with chronic lymphocytic leukemia.

The table lists this clone with a count of one. This chain uses TRBV5-1 with TRBJ2-7; 7 bases are shared with TRBD1. After removal of 5 bases from V and 4 bases from J, the junction contained 6 bases not matched to a gene. In germline, CDR1 is SGHRS, CDR2 YFSETQ. This CDR3 is 13 amino acids long. The CDR3 spells CASSSTGAYEQYF. In DNA form, the CDR3 reads TGCGCCAGCAGTTCTACAGGGGCATACGAGCAGTACTTC.

This chain joins TRBV11-3 and TRBJ2-2; 10 nucleotides agree with TRBD2. From germline, CDR1 is SGHNT and CDR2 YENEEA. Losses at the gene ends were 1 base for V and 3 bases for J; bases not matched to a gene: 2. This CDR3 contains 16 residues. The CDR3, as DNA: TGTGCCAGCAGCTTAGGAGGACTAGCGGACACCGGGGAGCTGTTTTTT. Translated, it gives CASSLGGLADTGELFF.

The chain links TRBV5-1 to TRBJ2-3; D is unresolved. The CDR3 consists of 14 residues. V shed 2 bases and J shed 0 bases, with 7 bases lying between them. The germline V gene encodes CDR1 SGHRS and CDR2 YFSETQ. The CDR3 region is CASSFQESTDTQYF. The CDR3 DNA reads as TGCGCCAGCAGCTTCCAGGAAAGCACAGATACGCAGTATTTT.

In its sample, this clone was seen a few times. The rearrangement uses TRBV11-1 and TRBJ2-5; TRBD1 matches at 9 bases. The CDR3 covers 15 residues. Germline V CDR1 and CDR2: SGHAT, FQDESV (reference sequence). Germline trimming cut 5 bases from V and 6 bases from J; bases unmatched to any gene: 10. The CDR3 sequence: CASSGRTGARKTQYF. CDR3 nucleotide sequence: TGTGCCAGCAGCGGGCGGACAGGGGCAAGAAAGACCCAGTACTTC.

This CDR3 is CASSPGDRRGYTF. CDR3 nucleotides: TGTGCCAGCTCACCGGGGGACAGACGGGGCTACACCTTC. The V and J genes are TRBV18 and TRBJ1-2; 7 bases are shared with TRBD1. CDR1 is KGHSH, CDR2 LQKENI, per germline. V dropped 3 bases and J dropped 8; count of bases not matched to a gene: 6. This CDR3 contains 13 residues. The variable domain in full, with the rest retrieved from reference TRBV18 and TRBJ1-2, is NAGVMQNPRHLVRRRGQEARLRCSPMKGHSHVYWYRQLPEEGLKFMVYLQKENIIDESGMPKERFSAEFPKEGPSILRIQQVVRGDSAAYFCASSPGDRRGYTFGSGTRLTVV.

This rearrangement joins TRBV12-5 to TRBJ2-5; tentatively, D is TRBD1 (5 bases). V was pared by 4 bases and J by 5 bases, with 14 bases between. CDR3 length equals 14 residues. Germline V gene data show CDR1 as LGHNT and CDR2 as FRNRAP. This CDR3 reads CASGSGASGETQYF. The CDR3 DNA reads TGTGCTAGTGGTTCTGGGGCTTCAGGGGAGACCCAGTACTTC.

The rearrangement joins TRBV11-3 to TRBJ1-1, with D unresolved. Per the germline V gene, CDR1 is SGHNT and CDR2 is YENEEA. This CDR3 has 13 amino acids. V was cut by 3 bases and J by 5 bases, with 10 bases left in between. As DNA, the CDR3 is TGTGCCAGCAGCTTTATCAGCGGAACTGAAGCTTTCTTT. Encoded protein: CASSFISGTEAFF.

The chain carries TRBV28 and TRBJ2-4; possible D gene TRBD1, 6 bases. Trimming left V 6 bases short and J 0 bases short, with 9 bases between. CDR1 is MDHEN, CDR2 SYDVKM, per germline. There are 14 residues in the CDR3. The DNA of the CDR3 is TGTGCCAGCAGGCAGGGGATAGCCAAAAACATTCAGTACTTC. This sequence encodes CASRQGIAKNIQYF.

The J gene is TRBJ2-3, the V gene TRBV15, with TRBD2 matching 10 bases. Looked up from germline, CDR1 is LNHNV and CDR2 is YYDKDF (reference sequence). This CDR3 comprises 19 residues. After removal of 6 bases from V and 1 base from J, the junction contained 16 bases not matched to a gene. CDR3 residues: CATRSTGLAGVGGTDTQYF. The DNA for the CDR3 is TGTGCCACCAGGTCGACGGGGCTAGCGGGAGTGGGCGGCACAGATACGCAGTATTTT.

About this clone itself: This sample also contains other DNA sequences that code for the same CDR3. The V gene is TRBV7-9, the J gene TRBJ2-7, with D possibly being TRBD2 (6 bases). Deletions cut 0 bases from V and 0 bases from J, with 9 bases between. CDR1 is SEHNR, CDR2 FQNEAQ, per germline (reference sequence). CDR3 length: 15 amino acids. The CDR3 reads CASSLASGGSYEQYF. CDR3 in DNA: TGTGCCAGCAGCTTAGCATCCGGGGGCTCCTACGAGCAGTACTTC.

This CDR3 reads CASSYGTAINEQYF. The CDR3 DNA is TGTGCCAGCAGTTACGGCACAGCTATTAACGAGCAGTACTTC. The V and J genes are TRBV6-5 and TRBJ2-7; D ambiguous. Trimming took off 2 bases at V and 5 bases at J, with 13 bases between the two ends. This CDR3 region has 14 residues. Germline-derived CDR1 and CDR2 are MNHEY and SVGAGI.

The chain is built from TRBV6-1 and TRBJ2-3; no reliable D call. Between the trimmed V and J ends, which lost 11 bases and 4 bases, there was a span of 16 bases. The germline V gene encodes CDR1 MNHNS and CDR2 SASEGT. The CDR3 consists of 13 residues. The CDR3 reads CAGEFRGSDTQYF. As DNA, the CDR3 is TGTGCCGGCGAATTTAGAGGTTCAGATACGCAGTATTTT.

The chain joins TRBV11-2 to TRBJ1-1; D possibly corresponds to TRBD1 (5 bases). The CDR3 extends over 13 amino acids. The V gene lost 1 base and the J gene lost 11 bases, with 14 bases spanning the gap. Germline CDR1 reads SGHAT; CDR2 reads FQNNGV. CDR3 in amino acids: CASSLVAQVSAFF. In nucleotides, the CDR3 is TGTGCCAGCAGCTTAGTGGCACAGGTGTCGGCTTTCTTT.